This TCR beta chain is from a study of blood T cell repertoires in COVID-19. As for the study in general: Some COVID-19 samples were acute and others convalescent; all came from the United States, Italy and Spain.

In the original analysis: Counts of nucleated cells, estimated from reference gene primer amplification, were obtained. Method: immunoSEQ multiplex PCR; TCRdb's copy keeps in-frame clones and lacks some. That table furnishes V, J and clone size, whereas the DNA furnished D and trimming. The table shows 30,000 to 35,000 clones, with 75% to 90% occurring only once. The CDR3 has 12 amino acids. In germline, CDR1 is MDHEN, CDR2 SYDVKM. With V trimmed by 2 bases and J by 7 bases, 1 base remained unmatched. V and J are TRBV28 and TRBJ1-1, with TRBD1 matching 7 bases. Sequencing used peripheral blood. This clonotype was obtained from a man aged 55-75 years with active COVID-19. Written as DNA, the CDR3 is TGTGCCAGCAGTTTAAGGGACAGTGAAGCTTTCTTT. Translated, it gives CASSLRDSEAFF.